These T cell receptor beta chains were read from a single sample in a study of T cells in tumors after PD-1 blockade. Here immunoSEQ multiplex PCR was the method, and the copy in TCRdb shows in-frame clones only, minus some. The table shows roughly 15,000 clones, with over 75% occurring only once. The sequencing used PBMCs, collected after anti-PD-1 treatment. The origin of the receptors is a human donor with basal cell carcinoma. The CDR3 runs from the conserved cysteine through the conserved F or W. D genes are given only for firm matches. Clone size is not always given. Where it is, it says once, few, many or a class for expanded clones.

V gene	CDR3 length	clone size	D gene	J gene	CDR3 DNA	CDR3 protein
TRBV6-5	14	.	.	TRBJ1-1	TGTGCCAGCAGTTACTCGGGAAACAGGGTAGAAGCTTTCTTT	CASSYSGNRVEAFF
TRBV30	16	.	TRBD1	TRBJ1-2	TGTGCCTGGAGCCGGGACAGGGGCCTCCTACGCTATGGCTACACCTTC	CAWSRDRGLLRYGYTF
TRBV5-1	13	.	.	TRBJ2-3	TGCGCCAGCGGTACCGCCGCGGCAGATACGCAGTATTTT	CASGTAAADTQYF
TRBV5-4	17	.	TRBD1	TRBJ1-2	TGTGCCAGCAGCTCAAGCCCTGACAGGGCGTTTAACTATGGCTACACCTTC	CASSSSPDRAFNYGYTF
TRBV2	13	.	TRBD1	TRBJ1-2	TGTGCCAGCAAGGTGGGGCAGGGGGCCGGCTACACCTTC	CASKVGQGAGYTF
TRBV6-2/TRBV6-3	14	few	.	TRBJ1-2	TGTGCCAGCAGTTACTCCGGGACTTTGGAGGTTATGGACTTC	CASSYSGTLEVMDF
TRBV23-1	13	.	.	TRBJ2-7	TGCGCCAGCAGTCAATCGGGGAATTACGAGCAGTACTTC	CASSQSGNYEQYF
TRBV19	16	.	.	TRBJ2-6	TGTGCCAGCGGAACTAGCCACTCCTCTGGGGCCAACGTCCTGACTTTC	CASGTSHSSGANVLTF
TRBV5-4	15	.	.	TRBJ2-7	TGTGCCAGCAGCTCATCCACCGAGGGCTCCTACGAGCAGTACTTC	CASSSSTEGSYEQYF
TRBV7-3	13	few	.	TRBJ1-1	TGTGCCAGCAGCTACAGGGCGAACACTGAAGCTTTCTTT	CASSYRANTEAFF
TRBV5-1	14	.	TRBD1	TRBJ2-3	TGCGCCAGCAGCCGGGACAGGGCTTCGGATACGCAGTATTTT	CASSRDRASDTQYF
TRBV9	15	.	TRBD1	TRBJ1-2	TGTGCCAGCAGCGCGCAATTGACAGGGTACTATGGCTACACCTTC	CASSAQLTGYYGYTF
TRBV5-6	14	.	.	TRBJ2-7	TGTGCCAGCAACCTTGGAGGTTACCTAAACGAGCAGTACTTC	CASNLGGYLNEQYF
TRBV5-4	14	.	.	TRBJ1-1	TGTGCCAGCAGCTTGGTAACAGACGGCACTGAAGCTTTCTTT	CASSLVTDGTEAFF
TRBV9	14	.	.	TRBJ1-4	TGTGCCAGCAGCGGGGGAAGACGAAATGAAAAACTGTTTTTT	CASSGGRRNEKLFF
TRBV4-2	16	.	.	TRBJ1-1	TGTGCCAGCAGCCAAGGAATTCAGGGCCCGAACACTGAAGCTTTCTTT	CASSQGIQGPNTEAFF
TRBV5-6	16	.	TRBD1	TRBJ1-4	TGTGCCAGCAGCTCTATCCAGGGGGCAACTAATGAAAAACTGTTTTTT	CASSSIQGATNEKLFF